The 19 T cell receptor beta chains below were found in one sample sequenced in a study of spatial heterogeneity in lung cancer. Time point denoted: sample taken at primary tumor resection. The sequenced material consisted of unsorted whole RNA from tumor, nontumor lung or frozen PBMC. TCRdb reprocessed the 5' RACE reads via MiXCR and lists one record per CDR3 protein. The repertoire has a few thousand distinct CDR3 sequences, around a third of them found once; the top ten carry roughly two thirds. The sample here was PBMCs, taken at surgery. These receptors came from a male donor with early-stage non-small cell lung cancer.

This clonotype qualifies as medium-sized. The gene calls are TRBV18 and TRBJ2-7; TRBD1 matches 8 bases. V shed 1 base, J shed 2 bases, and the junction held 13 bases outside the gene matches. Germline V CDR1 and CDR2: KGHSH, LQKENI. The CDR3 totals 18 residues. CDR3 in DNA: TGTGCCAGCTCACCACTGCTGCTCTCGGGACAGGACCCCTACGAGCAGTACTTC. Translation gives CASSPLLLSGQDPYEQYF.

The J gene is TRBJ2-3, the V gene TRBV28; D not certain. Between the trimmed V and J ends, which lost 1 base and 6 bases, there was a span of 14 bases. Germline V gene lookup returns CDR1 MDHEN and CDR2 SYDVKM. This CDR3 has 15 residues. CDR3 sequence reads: CASSLSSGVRDTQYF. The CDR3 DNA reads TGTGCCAGCAGTTTATCGAGTGGGGTCCGGGATACGCAGTATTTT.

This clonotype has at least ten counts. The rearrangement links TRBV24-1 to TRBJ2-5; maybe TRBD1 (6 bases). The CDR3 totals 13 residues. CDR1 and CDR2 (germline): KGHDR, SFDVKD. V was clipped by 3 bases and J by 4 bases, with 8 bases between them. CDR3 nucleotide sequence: TGTGCCACCAGTGATAACAGGGCAGAGACCCAGTACTTC. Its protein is CATSDNRAETQYF.

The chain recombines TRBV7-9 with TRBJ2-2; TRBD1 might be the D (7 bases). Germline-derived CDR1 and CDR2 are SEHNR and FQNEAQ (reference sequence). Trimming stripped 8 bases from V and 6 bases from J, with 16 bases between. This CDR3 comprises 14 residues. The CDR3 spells CASPWQGGSGELFF. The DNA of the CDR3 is TGTGCCAGCCCCTGGCAGGGGGGTTCCGGGGAGCTGTTTTTT.

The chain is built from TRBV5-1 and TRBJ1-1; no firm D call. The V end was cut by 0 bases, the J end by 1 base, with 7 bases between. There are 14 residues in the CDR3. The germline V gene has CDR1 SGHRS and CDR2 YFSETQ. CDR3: CASSLDAANTEAFF. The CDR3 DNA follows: TGCGCCAGCAGCTTGGACGCAGCGAACACTGAAGCTTTCTTT. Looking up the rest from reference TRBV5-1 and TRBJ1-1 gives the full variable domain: KAGVTQTPRYLIKTRGQQVTLSCSPISGHRSVSWYQQTPGQGLQFLFEYFSETQRNKGNFPGRFSGRQFSNSRSEMNVSTLELGDSALYLCASSLDAANTEAFFGQGTRLTVV.

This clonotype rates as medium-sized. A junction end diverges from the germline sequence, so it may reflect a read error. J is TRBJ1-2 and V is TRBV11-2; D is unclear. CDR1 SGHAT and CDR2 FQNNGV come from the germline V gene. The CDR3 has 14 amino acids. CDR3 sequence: CARSFDVTALGYTF. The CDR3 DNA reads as TGTGCCAGAAGCTTCGACGTGACGGCTCTTGGCTACACCTTC.

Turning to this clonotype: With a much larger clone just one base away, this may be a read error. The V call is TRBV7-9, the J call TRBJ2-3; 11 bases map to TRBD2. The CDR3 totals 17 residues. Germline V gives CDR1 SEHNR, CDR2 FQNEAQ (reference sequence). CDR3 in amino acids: CAGSLDIAGGTTDTQYF. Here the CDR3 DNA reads TGTGCCGGCAGCTTAGATATAGCGGGAGGGACCACAGATACGCAGTATTTT.

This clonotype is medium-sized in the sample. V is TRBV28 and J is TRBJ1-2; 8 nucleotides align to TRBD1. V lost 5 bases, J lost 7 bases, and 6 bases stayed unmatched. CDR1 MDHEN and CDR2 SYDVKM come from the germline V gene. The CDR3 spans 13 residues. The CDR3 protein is CASSPTGEAGYTF. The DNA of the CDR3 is TGTGCCAGCAGTCCGACAGGGGAGGCTGGCTACACCTTC.

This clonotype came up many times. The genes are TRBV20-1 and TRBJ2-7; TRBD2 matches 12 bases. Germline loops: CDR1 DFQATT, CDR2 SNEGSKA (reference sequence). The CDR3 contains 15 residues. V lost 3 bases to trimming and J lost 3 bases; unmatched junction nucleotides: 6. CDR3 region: CSASRPTSGGYEQYF. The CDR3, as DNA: TGCAGTGCTAGCCGTCCGACTAGCGGGGGCTACGAGCAGTACTTC.

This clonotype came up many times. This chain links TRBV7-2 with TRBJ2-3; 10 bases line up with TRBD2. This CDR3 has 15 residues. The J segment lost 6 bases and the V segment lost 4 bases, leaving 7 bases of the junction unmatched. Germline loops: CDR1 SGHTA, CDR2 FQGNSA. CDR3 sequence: CASSSTGTSVDTQYF. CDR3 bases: TGTGCCAGCAGCTCCACCGGGACTAGCGTGGATACGCAGTATTTT.

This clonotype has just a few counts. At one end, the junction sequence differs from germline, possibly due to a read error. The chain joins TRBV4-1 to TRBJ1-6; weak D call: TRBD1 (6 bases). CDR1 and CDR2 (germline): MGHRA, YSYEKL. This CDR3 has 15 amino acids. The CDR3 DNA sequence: TGCGCCAGCAGCCAAGGAACAGGGCGGGCTTCACCCCTCCCTTTT. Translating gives CASSQGTGRASPLPF.

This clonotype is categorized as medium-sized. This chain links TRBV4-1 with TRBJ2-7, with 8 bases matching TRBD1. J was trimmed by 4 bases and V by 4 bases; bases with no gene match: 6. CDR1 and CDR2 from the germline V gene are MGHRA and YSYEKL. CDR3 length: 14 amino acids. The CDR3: CASSLTGDRYEQYF. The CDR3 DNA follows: TGCGCCAGCAGCCTGACAGGGGACCGTTACGAGCAGTACTTC.

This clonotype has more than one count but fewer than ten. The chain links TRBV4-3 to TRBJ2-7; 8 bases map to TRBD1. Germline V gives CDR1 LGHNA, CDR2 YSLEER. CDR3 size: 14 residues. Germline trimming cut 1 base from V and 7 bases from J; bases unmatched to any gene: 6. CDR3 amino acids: CASSQGTGQNEQYF. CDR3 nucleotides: TGCGCCAGCAGCCAAGGGACAGGGCAAAATGAGCAGTACTTC.

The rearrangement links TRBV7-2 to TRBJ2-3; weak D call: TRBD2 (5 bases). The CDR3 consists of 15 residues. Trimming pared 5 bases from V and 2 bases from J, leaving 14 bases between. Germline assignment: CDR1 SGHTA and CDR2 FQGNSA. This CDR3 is CASSPTGIYTDTQYF. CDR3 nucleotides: TGTGCCAGCAGCCCCACCGGGATCTACACAGATACGCAGTATTTT.

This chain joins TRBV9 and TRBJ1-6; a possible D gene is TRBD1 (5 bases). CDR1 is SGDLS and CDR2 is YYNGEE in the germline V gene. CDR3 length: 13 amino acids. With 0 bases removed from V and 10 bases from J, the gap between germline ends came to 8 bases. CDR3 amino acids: CASSVAEGSPLHF. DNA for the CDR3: TGTGCCAGCAGCGTAGCTGAGGGGTCACCCCTCCACTTT.

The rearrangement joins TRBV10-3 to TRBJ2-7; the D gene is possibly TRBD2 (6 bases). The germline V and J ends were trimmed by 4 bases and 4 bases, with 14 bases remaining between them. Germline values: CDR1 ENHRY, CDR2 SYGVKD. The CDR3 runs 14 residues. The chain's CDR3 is CAISGGLGDYEQYF. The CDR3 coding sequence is TGTGCCATCAGTGGGGGACTTGGTGATTACGAGCAGTACTTC.

The DNA for the CDR3 is TGTGCCAGCAGCCAGTCGTACGTAGGCACAGATACGCAGTATTTT. It is translated as CASSQSYVGTDTQYF. The chain carries TRBV3-1 and TRBJ2-3, with D unclear. Germline V gene data show CDR1 as LGHDT and CDR2 as YNNKEL (reference sequence). The CDR3 spans 15 residues. V lost 3 bases, J lost 1 base, and 11 bases lay in between.

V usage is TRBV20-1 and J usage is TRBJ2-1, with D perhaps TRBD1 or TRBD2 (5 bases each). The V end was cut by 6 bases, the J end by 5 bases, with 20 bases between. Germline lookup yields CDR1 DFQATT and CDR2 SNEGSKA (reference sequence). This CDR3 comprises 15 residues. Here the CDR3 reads CSARSVSRGHNEQFF. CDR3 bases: TGCAGTGCAAGGAGCGTCAGTAGGGGACACAATGAGCAGTTCTTC.

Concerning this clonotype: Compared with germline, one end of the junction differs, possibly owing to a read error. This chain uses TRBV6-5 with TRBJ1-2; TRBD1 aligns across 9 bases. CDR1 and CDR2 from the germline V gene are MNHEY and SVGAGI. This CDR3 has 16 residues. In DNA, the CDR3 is TGTGCCAGCAGTGACTCTACAGGGGGCCGTCGTTATGGCTACACCTTC. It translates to CASSDSTGGRRYGYTF.